The rows below give T cell receptor beta chains drawn from one sample of a study of control samples from healthy donors and cancer patients. Only in-frame clones appear in the TCRdb table, and some are missing; sequencing was by immunoSEQ multiplex PCR. The repertoire includes around 130,000 clones, roughly 95% of them detected once, and around 3.6% sits in the top ten. The sample taken for sequencing was blood. Every receptor here comes from a man aged 30-40 years in good health. CDR3s include the opening cysteine and the closing phenylalanine or tryptophan. D genes are given only for firm matches. Clone size appears in some rows only: once, few, many, or a class for an expanded clone.

J,D,V,size,CDR3,DNA
TRBJ2-7,TRBD1,TRBV18,once,CASSQGQGASYEQYF,TGTGCCAGCTCCCAGGGACAGGGGGCTTCCTACGAGCAGTACTTC
TRBJ1-3,TRBD1,TRBV6-6,once,CASSYDRAGNTIYF,TGTGCCAGCAGTTACGACAGGGCTGGAAACACCATATATTTT
TRBJ1-2,-,TRBV7-2,-,CASSLVHLGGYTF,TGTGCCAGCAGCTTAGTACACCTCGGTGGCTACACCTTC
TRBJ1-2,-,TRBV5-1,once,CASSWDAGNTGYTF,TGCGCCAGCAGCTGGGACGCAGGGAATACTGGCTACACCTTC
TRBJ1-1,-,TRBV18,-,CASSPAGWTEAFF,TGTGCCAGCTCACCAGCAGGATGGACTGAAGCTTTCTTT
TRBJ2-7,-,TRBV7-9,-,CASSLASVVSYEQYF,TGTGCCAGCAGCTTGGCTAGCGTGGTCTCCTACGAGCAGTACTTC
TRBJ2-1,TRBD1,TRBV2,-,CASSDPGTGWNEQFF,TGTGCCAGCAGTGACCCCGGGACAGGGTGGAATGAGCAGTTCTTC
TRBJ1-1,-,TRBV4-1,-,CASSQRSEAFF,TGCGCCAGCAGCCAGAGGTCTGAAGCTTTCTTT
TRBJ1-5,TRBD1,TRBV5-1,once,CASSTGTGANQPQHF,TGCGCCAGCAGTACCGGGACAGGGGCAAATCAGCCCCAGCATTTT
TRBJ1-5,-,TRBV5-5,once,CASSLRDSQLNSNQPQHF,TGTGCCAGCAGCTTACGAGACAGTCAGTTGAATAGCAATCAGCCCCAGCATTTT
TRBJ2-1,-,TRBV18,-,CASSPLSDNEQFF,TGTGCCAGCTCACCATTAAGCGACAATGAGCAGTTCTTC
TRBJ2-3,TRBD2,TRBV3-1/TRBV3-2,-,CASSQDLRMSGGSTDTQYF,TGTGCCAGCAGCCAAGATCTGAGGATGAGCGGGGGGAGCACAGATACGCAGTATTTT
TRBJ2-7,TRBD1,TRBV12-3/TRBV12-4,-,CASTTGRFNEQYF,TGTGCCAGCACGACAGGGCGGTTTAACGAGCAGTACTTC
TRBJ2-6,TRBD2,TRBV14,-,CASSQPGLLAGGFSGANVLTF,TGTGCCAGCAGCCAACCCGGCCTCCTAGCGGGGGGGTTCTCTGGGGCCAACGTCCTGACTTTC
TRBJ2-1,TRBD1,TRBV5-6,once,CASSLDRGNEQFF,TGTGCCAGCAGCTTGGACAGGGGCAATGAGCAGTTCTTC
TRBJ2-6,-,TRBV6-2/TRBV6-3,-,CASSTGLGANVLTF,TGTGCCAGCAGCACAGGGCTGGGGGCCAACGTCCTGACTTTC
TRBJ2-7,TRBD2,TRBV27,-,CASSLSGASYEQYF,TGTGCCAGCAGTCTCAGCGGGGCCTCCTACGAGCAGTACTTC
TRBJ2-1,TRBD2,TRBV5-6,once,CASSLKQAERLAGGNEQFF,TGTGCCAGCAGCTTGAAACAGGCCGAGAGACTAGCGGGGGGCAATGAGCAGTTCTTC
TRBJ2-7,-,TRBV28,-,CASREGLRYEQYF,TGTGCCAGCAGGGAGGGCCTACGGTACGAGCAGTACTTC
TRBJ2-1,TRBD2,TRBV7-9,-,CASSTTGLAGAFNEQFF,TGTGCCAGCAGCACCACGGGACTAGCGGGGGCATTCAATGAGCAGTTCTTC
TRBJ2-7,-,TRBV6-4,-,CASSDVELFPDSYEQYF,TGTGCCAGCAGTGACGTGGAGCTCTTCCCAGATAGCTACGAGCAGTACTTC
TRBJ1-5,-,TRBV7-9,-,CASSSVAGSYSNQPQHF,TGTGCCAGCAGTTCCGTGGCGGGGAGTTATAGCAATCAGCCCCAGCATTTT
TRBJ1-2,-,TRBV7-2,-,CASSPPGEPYGYTF,TGTGCCAGCAGCCCCCCTGGGGAGCCCTATGGCTACACCTTC
TRBJ1-1,-,TRBV29-1,-,CSADRSSTEAFF,TGCAGCGCAGACAGGAGCAGCACTGAAGCTTTCTTT
TRBJ2-5,-,TRBV18,-,CASSQGTQYF,TGTGCCAGCTCCCAGGGGACCCAGTACTTC
TRBJ1-4,-,TRBV7-9,-,CASSLGPVHNEKLFF,TGTGCCAGCAGCTTAGGTCCAGTCCATAATGAAAAACTGTTTTTT
TRBJ1-5,-,TRBV12-3/TRBV12-4,-,CASSFREDQPQHF,TGTGCCAGCAGCTTCAGGGAGGACCAGCCCCAGCATTTT
TRBJ1-3,-,TRBV28,-,CASSPTTAGNTIYF,TGTGCCAGCAGTCCGACGACAGCCGGAAACACCATATATTTT
TRBJ2-3,-,TRBV6-5,once,CASNPHRTDTQYF,TGTGCCAGCAACCCCCATCGCACAGATACGCAGTATTTT